The 25 T cell receptor beta chains below all came from one sample that was sequenced in a study of control samples from healthy donors and cancer patients. Using immunoSEQ multiplex PCR, the repertoire was profiled, and TCRdb retains in-frame clones only, with some absent. The sample comprises some 130,000 clones, around 93% of which are singletons, and around 2.1% rests with the top ten. The sample comprised blood. These receptors all stem from a woman aged 45-65 years in good health.

The chain has TRBV18 and TRBJ2-4, with D perhaps TRBD1 (6 bases). The length of the CDR3 is 15 residues. V lost 3 bases, J lost 8 bases, and 17 bases lay in between. Germline values: CDR1 KGHSH, CDR2 LQKENI. CDR3 in amino acids: CASSPPMGAGDIQYF. The CDR3 DNA reads TGTGCCAGCTCACCGCCGATGGGGGCAGGAGACATTCAGTACTTC.

V and J are TRBV29-1 and TRBJ2-3; the D call may be TRBD1 or TRBD2 (5 bases each). This CDR3 is built from 12 residues. Germline values: CDR1 SQVTM, CDR2 ANQGSEA. Between the trimmed V and J ends, which lost 3 bases and 11 bases, there was a span of 15 bases. In DNA form, the CDR3 reads TGCAGCGTTGACTCTGGGGACCCACAGCAGTATTTT. It is translated as CSVDSGDPQQYF.

The chain joins TRBV5-6 to TRBJ2-7; D is tentatively TRBD1 or TRBD2 (5 bases each). There are 13 residues in the CDR3. Per the germline V gene, CDR1 is SGHDT and CDR2 is YYEEEE. V gave up 0 bases and J gave up 6 bases, with 10 bases separating them. The CDR3 DNA reads as TGTGCCAGCAGCTTGGGAGGGGTAGGCGAGCAGTACTTC. Amino acid sequence: CASSLGGVGEQYF.

This clone was counted a single time. The genes are TRBV10-3 and TRBJ2-7; D perhaps matches TRBD2 (5 bases). Germline CDR1 is ENHRY and CDR2 is SYGVKD. The CDR3 has 13 residues. V lost 6 bases, J lost 3 bases, and 12 bases lay in between. In DNA, the CDR3 is TGTGCCATCAGCCGGGGTTTGGGCTACGAGCAGTACTTC. This codes for CAISRGLGYEQYF.

CDR3 sequence: CASSLVKRAQHYEQYF. In DNA form, the CDR3 reads TGTGCCAGCAGCTTGGTTAAGAGGGCACAGCACTACGAGCAGTACTTC. The chain has TRBV5-6 and TRBJ2-7; maybe TRBD2 (5 bases). Trimming pared 0 bases from V and 3 bases from J, leaving 16 bases between. Germline-derived CDR1 and CDR2 are SGHDT and YYEEEE. This CDR3 has 16 residues.

The chain couples TRBV19 to TRBJ1-5, with a possible D match to TRBD1 (5 bases). V lost 4 bases and J lost 3, with 13 bases in between. The CDR3 covers 15 residues. Germline CDR1 is LNHDA and CDR2 is SQIVND (reference sequence). CDR3 sequence (DNA): TGTGCCAGTAGTAGGGGGGGAGTTGACAATCAGCCCCAGCATTTT. Its protein product is CASSRGGVDNQPQHF.

DNA of the CDR3: TGTGCCAGCAGTTTATGGCAGGGCGACTATGGCTACACCTTC. This encodes CASSLWQGDYGYTF. The chain combines TRBV27 with TRBJ1-2, with D maybe TRBD1 (5 bases). V lost 1 base and J 3 bases, leaving 9 bases between the germline ends. The CDR3 spans 14 residues. Germline V gives CDR1 MNHEY, CDR2 SMNVEV (reference sequence).

The chain carries TRBV27 and TRBJ2-3, with D perhaps TRBD1 (6 bases). Per germline, CDR1 MNHEY and CDR2 SMNVEV (reference sequence). Trimming cost V 10 bases and J 2 bases, with 13 bases left between them. There are 13 residues in the CDR3. CDR3 nucleotides: TGTGCCACTCAGGGGTCGACCACAGATACGCAGTATTTT. Its translation: CATQGSTTDTQYF.

The gene calls are TRBV3-1 (or the pseudogene TRBV3-2) and TRBJ1-4, with D uncertain. Germline CDR1 reads LGHDT; CDR2 reads YNNKEL (reference sequence). The CDR3 is made up of 13 amino acids. V was pared by 4 bases and J by 6 bases, with 9 bases between. CDR3 DNA sequence: TGTGCCAGCAGCCTTCGAGGGCATGAAAAACTGTTTTTT. Translated: CASSLRGHEKLFF.

The chain uses TRBV30 and TRBJ2-3, with D perhaps TRBD1 (6 bases). The germline gives CDR1 GTSNPN, CDR2 SVGIG (reference sequence). This CDR3 comprises 17 residues. Trimming left V 0 bases short and J 0 bases short, with 16 bases between. In DNA, the CDR3 is TGTGCCTGGAGTGTGGGGGCATCCCCCCTTAGCACAGATACGCAGTATTTT. This encodes CAWSVGASPLSTDTQYF.

The V call is TRBV2, the J call TRBJ2-5; no clear D gene. The CDR3 covers 11 residues. The germline V and J ends were trimmed by 7 bases and 5 bases, with 8 bases remaining between them. Germline CDR1 SNHLY, CDR2 FYNNEI. Here the CDR3 reads CASKREETQYF. The CDR3 DNA reads as TGTGCCAGCAAACGTGAGGAGACCCAGTACTTC.

V is TRBV2 and J is TRBJ1-1, with D hard to call. The CDR3 covers 14 residues. Trimming took 8 bases from V and 1 from J, leaving 14 bases between them. CDR1 is SNHLY and CDR2 is FYNNEI in the germline V gene. The chain's CDR3 is CASRPSLWNTEAFF. Written as DNA, the CDR3 is TGTGCCAGCCGCCCATCCCTCTGGAACACTGAAGCTTTCTTT. Full variable domain (missing parts from reference TRBV2 and TRBJ1-1): EPEVTQTPSHQVTQMGQEVILRCVPISNHLYFYWYRQILGQKVEFLVSFYNNEISEKSEIFDDQFSVERPDGSNFTLKIRSTKLEDSAMYFCASRPSLWNTEAFFGQGTRLTVV.

The chain is built from TRBV5-1 and TRBJ2-1, with 10 bases lining up with TRBD2. Germline CDR1 is SGHRS and CDR2 is YFSETQ. The ends lost 4 bases at V and 9 bases at J; junction bases unmatched: 7. The CDR3 contains 14 residues. The CDR3 DNA sequence: TGCGCCAGCAGCCCCGAAGTAGCGGGAGGTGAGCAGTTCTTC. It yields the protein CASSPEVAGGEQFF.

The chain uses TRBV5-1 and TRBJ1-2; D perhaps matches TRBD1 (5 bases). The CDR3 covers 14 residues. V lost 8 bases and J 6 bases, leaving 20 bases between the germline ends. Per the germline V gene, CDR1 is SGHRS and CDR2 is YFSETQ. The CDR3 DNA reads TGCGCCAGTTCGGGACTCCGGATGGAGAATGGCTACACCTTC. This codes for CASSGLRMENGYTF.

V gene TRBV11-2 combines with J gene TRBJ1-3, with D tentatively TRBD1 (5 bases). The germline V gene has CDR1 SGHAT and CDR2 FQNNGV. Trimming cost V 0 bases and J 6 bases, with 12 bases left between them. The CDR3 has 15 residues. CDR3 amino acids: CASSLEEAGLNTIYF. The CDR3 region has the DNA TGTGCCAGCAGCTTAGAGGAAGCAGGGTTAAACACCATATATTTT.

This clone occurred once. The chain carries TRBV5-4 and TRBJ2-3; maybe TRBD2 (6 bases). This CDR3 contains 15 residues. The V gene's germline CDR1 is SGHNT and CDR2 YYREEE (reference sequence). V lost 0 bases, J lost 1 base, and 9 bases lay in between. As DNA, the CDR3 is TGTGCCAGCAGCTTGGCGGGAGCTGGCACAGATACGCAGTATTTT. Protein: CASSLAGAGTDTQYF.

Points on this clone: Sequence at one end of the junction differs from germline and may be a read error. The chain carries TRBV12-3 or TRBV12-4 and TRBJ1-1; 10 bases are a match to TRBD1. The CDR3 runs to 13 residues. The CDR3 is CASSPGQGLSSRF. CDR3 DNA sequence: TGTGCCAGCAGTCCGGGACAGGGGTTGTCATCGCGTTTT.

This chain connects TRBV19 to TRBJ2-1; D possibly corresponds to TRBD1 (6 bases). The CDR3 has 15 residues. Germline V gives CDR1 LNHDA, CDR2 SQIVND (reference sequence). V gave up 6 bases and J gave up 3 bases, with 15 bases separating them. CDR3 region: CASRPRGGIYNEQFF. In nucleotides, the CDR3 is TGTGCCAGTAGACCCAGGGGTGGGATCTACAATGAGCAGTTCTTC.

The gene calls are TRBV27 and TRBJ2-1, with 7 bases matching TRBD1. The germline V gene has CDR1 MNHEY and CDR2 SMNVEV (reference sequence). J gave up 7 bases and V 2 bases, and 2 bases lay outside the gene matches. This CDR3 region has 13 residues. The CDR3 is CASSLTGANEQFF. The CDR3 region has the DNA TGTGCCAGCAGTTTAACAGGGGCGAATGAGCAGTTCTTC.

The genes are TRBV15 and TRBJ2-3; no firm D call. Trimming stripped 2 bases from V and 3 bases from J, with 9 bases between. The CDR3 extends over 14 amino acids. Per the germline V gene, CDR1 is LNHNV and CDR2 is YYDKDF (reference sequence). DNA of the CDR3: TGTGCCACCAGCAGACCGGAAACAACAGATACGCAGTATTTT. Translated: CATSRPETTDTQYF.

The J gene is TRBJ2-7, the V gene TRBV5-1; the D call may be TRBD1 or TRBD2 (6 bases each). Germline CDR1 is SGHRS and CDR2 is YFSETQ. V lost 5 bases and J lost 0, with 30 bases in between. CDR3 size: 20 residues. DNA for the CDR3: TGCGCCAGCAGTTACAGGGACTTTCATCTACTGGTCCCTAGCTCCTACGAGCAGTACTTC. Residues: CASSYRDFHLLVPSSYEQYF. Full variable domain (remainder filled in from reference TRBV5-1 and TRBJ2-7): KAGVTQTPRYLIKTRGQQVTLSCSPISGHRSVSWYQQTPGQGLQFLFEYFSETQRNKGNFPGRFSGRQFSNSRSEMNVSTLELGDSALYLCASSYRDFHLLVPSSYEQYFGPGTRLTVT.

Remarks on this clone: One junction end disagrees with the germline gene, perhaps due to a read error. The chain couples TRBV20-1 to TRBJ2-5, with D unclear. Germline CDR1 reads DFQATT; CDR2 reads SNEGSKA (reference sequence). The CDR3 extends over 12 amino acids. CDR3 loop: CSASQQQETQYF. The DNA for the CDR3 is TGCAGTGCTAGTCAGCAGCAAGAAACCCAGTACTTC.

The chain couples TRBV28 to TRBJ1-1; D not resolved. Deletions cut 6 bases from V and 5 bases from J, with 13 bases between. Germline CDR1 reads MDHEN; CDR2 reads SYDVKM. This CDR3 has 13 residues. The CDR3 sequence: CASSPNKWTEAFF. The DNA of the CDR3 is TGTGCCAGCAGCCCGAATAAGTGGACTGAAGCTTTCTTT. Full variable domain (rest looked up from reference TRBV28 and TRBJ1-1): DVKVTQSSRYLVKRTGEKVFLECVQDMDHENMFWYRQDPGLGLRLIYFSYDVKMKEKGDIPEGYSVSREKKERFSLILESASTNQTSMYLCASSPNKWTEAFFGQGTRLTVV.

The genes are TRBV7-9 and TRBJ1-4; maybe TRBD1 (6 bases). The CDR3 has 14 amino acids. Germline V gene sequence: CDR1 SEHNR, CDR2 FQNEAQ (reference sequence). V was trimmed by 1 base and J by 8 bases, leaving 11 bases between them. Written as DNA, the CDR3 is TGTGCCAGCAGCTTAGGGGGGCTTCGGGAAAAACTGTTTTTT. Translation: CASSLGGLREKLFF.

This sequence joins TRBV18 and TRBJ2-7, with D possibly being TRBD2 (6 bases). V was shortened by 1 base and J by 3 bases, with 10 bases between the two germline ends. Germline lookup yields CDR1 KGHSH and CDR2 LQKENI. The CDR3 length is 14 residues. For the CDR3, the DNA is TGTGCCAGCTCACCACTTCGGGGACTCTACGAGCAGTACTTC. Amino acid sequence: CASSPLRGLYEQYF.